The sequence of this TCR beta chain was determined in a study of CD8 T cells in Susac syndrome. The CDR3 totals 13 residues. The germline V gene encodes CDR1 SGHRS and CDR2 YFSETQ. The V segment lost 2 bases and the J segment 3 bases; nucleotides outside the gene matches: 2. Reverse transcription used about 0.45 to 1 ug RNA and random hexamers. TCRdb ran MiXCR on the immunoSEQ multiplex PCR reads and lists one entry per CDR3 protein. The data contain about 150,000 distinct CDR3 sequences, 94% of them singletons. J is TRBJ2-7 and V is TRBV5-1; 7 bases fit TRBD1. The sample comprised CD8+ T cells from PBMCs. This clonotype was sampled from a human donor with multiple sclerosis. CDR3 sequence reads: CASSFRQGYEQYF. The CDR3 bases are TGCGCCAGCAGCTTCCGACAGGGCTACGAGCAGTACTTC. The variable domain in full, with the rest retrieved from reference TRBV5-1 and TRBJ2-7, is KAGVTQTPRYLIKTRGQQVTLSCSPISGHRSVSWYQQTPGQGLQFLFEYFSETQRNKGNFPGRFSGRQFSNSRSEMNVSTLELGDSALYLCASSFRQGYEQYFGPGTRLTVT.